The T cell receptor beta chain described here comes from a study of T cells after yellow fever vaccination. TCRdb reprocessed the 5' RACE reads with MiXCR, giving one entry per CDR3 protein. The sample has hundreds of thousands of distinct CDR3 sequences; around 20% are singletons. This TCR was recovered from a man between 18 and 29 years old who received the YFV17D yellow fever vaccine. The sample in question was PBMCs, obtained before the yellow fever booster vaccination.

The CDR3 bases are TGTGCCAGTAGTATAGATCCGGGACGGATTAGGACTGAAGCTTTCTTT. Its translation: CASSIDPGRIRTEAFF. This sequence joins TRBV19 and TRBJ1-1; tentatively, D is TRBD1 (5 bases). This CDR3 contains 16 residues. The germline V gene encodes CDR1 LNHDA and CDR2 SQIVND (reference sequence). Trimming left V 0 bases short and J 5 bases short, with 16 bases between.